This TCR beta chain was found in a study of T cell changes during pregnancy in multiple sclerosis (dated by TCRdb to the late 2010s). As for the study more broadly: In women with multiple sclerosis, the researchers looked at how the T cell repertoire shifted as pregnancy progressed.

Remarks on this clone: No antigen is known for it. Base qualities are not recorded, but no much larger clone differs from it by a single base.

Library generation was performed with the immunoSEQ multiplex PCR assay. Sourced from immuneACCESS, this table was stored by TCRdb with only in-frame sequences that have V and J called. A share of the clones is absent; for the studies checked, an unresolved V gene accounts for under half, and the remainder has no known explanation. This sample gives roughly 16,000 clones in total; roughly 87% of them show up just once. The biggest ten clones account for around an eighth of the sample. V and J lose 10 bases and 6 bases, and a span of 19 bases separates them. CDR1 MNHNS and CDR2 SASEGT were looked up in the germline V gene. Counted from cysteine to phenylalanine, this CDR3 has 14 amino acids. Only the CDR3 portion is preserved as DNA: 42 bases, with reading frame beginning at the first base.

The receptor was derived from a female donor in good health, enrolled as a control in a pregnancy study. The sample in question was CD8+ T cells from peripheral blood mononuclear cells, obtained after pregnancy. The rearranged chain carries TRBV6-1 and TRBJ1-5; D gene: possibly TRBD1, on 6 matching bases. The CDR3 region has the sequence CATLGGPVGQPQHF. DNA sequence: TGTGCCACTCTGGGGGGGCCGGTGGGTCAGCCCCAGCATTTT.